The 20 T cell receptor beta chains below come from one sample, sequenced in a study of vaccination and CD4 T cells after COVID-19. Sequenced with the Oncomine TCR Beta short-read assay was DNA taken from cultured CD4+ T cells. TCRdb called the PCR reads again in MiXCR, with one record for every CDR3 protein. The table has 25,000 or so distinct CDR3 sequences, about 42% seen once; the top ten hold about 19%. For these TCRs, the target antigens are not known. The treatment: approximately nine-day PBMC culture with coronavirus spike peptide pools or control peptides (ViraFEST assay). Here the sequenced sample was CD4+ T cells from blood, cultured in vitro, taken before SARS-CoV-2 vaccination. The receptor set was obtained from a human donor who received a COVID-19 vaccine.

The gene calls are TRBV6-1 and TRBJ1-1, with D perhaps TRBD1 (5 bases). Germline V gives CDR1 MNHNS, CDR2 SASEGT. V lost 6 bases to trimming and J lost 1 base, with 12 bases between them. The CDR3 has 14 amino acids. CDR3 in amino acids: CASSYADRNTEAFF. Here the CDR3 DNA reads TGTGCCAGCAGCTATGCTGACAGGAACACTGAAGCTTTCTTT.

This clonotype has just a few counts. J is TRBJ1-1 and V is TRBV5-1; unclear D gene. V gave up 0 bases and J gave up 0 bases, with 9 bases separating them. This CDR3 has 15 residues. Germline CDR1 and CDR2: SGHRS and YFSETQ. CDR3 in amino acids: CASSLGPTLNTEAFF. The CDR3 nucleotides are TGCGCCAGCAGCTTGGGACCGACCTTGAACACTGAAGCTTTCTTT.

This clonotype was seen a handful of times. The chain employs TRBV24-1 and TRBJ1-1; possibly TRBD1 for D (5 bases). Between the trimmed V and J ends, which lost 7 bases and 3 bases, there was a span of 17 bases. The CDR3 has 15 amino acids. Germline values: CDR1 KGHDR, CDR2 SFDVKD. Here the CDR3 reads CATRITGIIDTEAFF. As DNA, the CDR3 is TGTGCCACCAGAATAACAGGAATTATAGACACTGAAGCTTTCTTT.

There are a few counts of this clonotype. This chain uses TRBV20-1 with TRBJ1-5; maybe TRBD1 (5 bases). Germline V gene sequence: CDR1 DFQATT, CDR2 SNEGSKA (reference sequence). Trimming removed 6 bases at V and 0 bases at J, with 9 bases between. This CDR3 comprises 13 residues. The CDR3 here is CSARTSSNQPQHF. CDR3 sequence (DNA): TGCAGTGCCAGGACATCTAGCAATCAGCCCCAGCATTTT.

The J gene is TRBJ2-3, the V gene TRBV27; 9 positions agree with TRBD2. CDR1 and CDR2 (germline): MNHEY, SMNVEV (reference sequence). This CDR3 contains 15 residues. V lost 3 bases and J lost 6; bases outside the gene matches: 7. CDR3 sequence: CASSFSSGIRDTQYF. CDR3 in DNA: TGTGCCAGCAGTTTCTCTAGCGGGATACGTGATACGCAGTATTTT.

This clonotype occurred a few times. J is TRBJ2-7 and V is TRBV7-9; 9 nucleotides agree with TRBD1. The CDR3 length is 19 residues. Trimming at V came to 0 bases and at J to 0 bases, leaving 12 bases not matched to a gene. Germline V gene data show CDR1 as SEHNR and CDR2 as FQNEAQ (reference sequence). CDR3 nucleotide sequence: TGTGCCAGCAGCTTAGCGAGGGGACAGGGTCCCTCCTTCTCCTACGAGCAGTACTTC. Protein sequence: CASSLARGQGPSFSYEQYF.

The CDR3 DNA follows: TGCAGTGCCTCGAAGCGGGGGGGCTCCTACAATGAGCAGTTCTTC. Protein sequence: CSASKRGGSYNEQFF. The gene calls are TRBV20-1 and TRBJ2-1; 10 bases are a match to TRBD2. Germline V gene sequence: CDR1 DFQATT, CDR2 SNEGSKA (reference sequence). V was clipped by 6 bases and J by 0 bases; unmatched bases: 5. There are 15 residues in the CDR3.

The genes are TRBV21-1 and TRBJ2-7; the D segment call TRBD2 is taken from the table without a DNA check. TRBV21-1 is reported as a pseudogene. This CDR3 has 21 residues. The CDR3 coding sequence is TGTGCCAGCAGCAAAGTGGGGAGAAGGACTAGCGGGGGGACTACTACCTACGAGCAGTACTTC. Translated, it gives CASSKVGRRTSGGTTTYEQYF.

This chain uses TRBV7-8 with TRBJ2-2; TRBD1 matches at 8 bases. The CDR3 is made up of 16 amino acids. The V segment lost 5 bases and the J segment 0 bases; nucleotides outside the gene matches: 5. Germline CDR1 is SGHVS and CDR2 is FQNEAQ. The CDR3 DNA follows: TGTGCCAGCAGCATAAGGACAGGGCCGAACACCGGGGAGCTGTTTTTT. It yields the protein CASSIRTGPNTGELFF.

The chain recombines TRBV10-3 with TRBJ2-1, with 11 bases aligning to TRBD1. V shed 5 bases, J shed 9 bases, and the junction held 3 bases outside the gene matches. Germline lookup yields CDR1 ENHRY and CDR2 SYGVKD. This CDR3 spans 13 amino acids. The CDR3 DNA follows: TGTGCCATCAGTTCCGGGACAGGGGGTGAGCAGTTCTTC. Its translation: CAISSGTGGEQFF.

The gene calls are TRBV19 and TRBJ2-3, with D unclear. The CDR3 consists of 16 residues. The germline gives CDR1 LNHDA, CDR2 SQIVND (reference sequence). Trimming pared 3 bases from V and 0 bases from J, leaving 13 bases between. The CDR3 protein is CASSIDQVFSTDTQYF. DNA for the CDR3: TGTGCCAGTAGTATTGATCAGGTATTTAGCACAGATACGCAGTATTTT.

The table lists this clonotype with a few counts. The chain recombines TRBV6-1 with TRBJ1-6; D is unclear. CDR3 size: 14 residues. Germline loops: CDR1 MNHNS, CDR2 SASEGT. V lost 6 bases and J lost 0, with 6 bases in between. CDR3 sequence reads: CASRRSSYNSPLHF. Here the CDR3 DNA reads TGTGCCAGCAGGCGCAGCTCCTATAATTCACCCCTCCACTTT.

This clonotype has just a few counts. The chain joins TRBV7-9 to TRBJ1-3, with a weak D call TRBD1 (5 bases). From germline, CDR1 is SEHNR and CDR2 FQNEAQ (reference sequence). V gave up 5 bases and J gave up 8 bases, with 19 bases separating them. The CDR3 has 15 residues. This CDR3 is CASSLVNRDAYTIYF. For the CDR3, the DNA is TGTGCCAGCAGCCTGGTTAATCGGGACGCGTACACCATATATTTT.

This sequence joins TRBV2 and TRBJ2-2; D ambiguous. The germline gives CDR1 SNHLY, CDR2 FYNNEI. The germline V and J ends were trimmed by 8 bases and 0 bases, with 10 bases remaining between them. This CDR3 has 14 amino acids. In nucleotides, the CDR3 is TGTGCCAGCTTTAGGATCTCGAACACCGGGGAGCTGTTTTTT. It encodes CASFRISNTGELFF.

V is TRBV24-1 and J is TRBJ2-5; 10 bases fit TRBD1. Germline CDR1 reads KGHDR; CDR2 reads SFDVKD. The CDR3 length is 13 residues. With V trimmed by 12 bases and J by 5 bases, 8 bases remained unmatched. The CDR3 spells CASADRGRETQYF. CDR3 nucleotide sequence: TGTGCCTCCGCCGACAGGGGGCGGGAGACCCAGTACTTC.

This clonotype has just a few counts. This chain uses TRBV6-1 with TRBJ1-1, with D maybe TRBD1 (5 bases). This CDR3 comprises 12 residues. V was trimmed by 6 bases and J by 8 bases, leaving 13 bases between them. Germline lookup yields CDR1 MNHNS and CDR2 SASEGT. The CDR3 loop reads CASRGVLQEAFF. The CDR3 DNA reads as TGTGCCAGCAGGGGGGTTCTACAAGAAGCTTTCTTT.

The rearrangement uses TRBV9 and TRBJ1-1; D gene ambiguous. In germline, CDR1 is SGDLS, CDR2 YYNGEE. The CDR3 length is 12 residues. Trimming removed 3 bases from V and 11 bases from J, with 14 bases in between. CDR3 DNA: TGTGCCAGCAGCGCCGATGGAGGGCCGGCTTTCTTT. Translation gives CASSADGGPAFF.

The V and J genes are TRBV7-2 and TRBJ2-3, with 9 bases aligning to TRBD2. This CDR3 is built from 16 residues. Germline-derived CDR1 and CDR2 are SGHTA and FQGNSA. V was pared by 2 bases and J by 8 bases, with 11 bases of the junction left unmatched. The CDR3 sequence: CASSLTQAGGGFTQYF. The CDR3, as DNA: TGTGCCAGCAGCTTAACCCAAGCGGGGGGTGGGTTTACGCAGTATTTT.

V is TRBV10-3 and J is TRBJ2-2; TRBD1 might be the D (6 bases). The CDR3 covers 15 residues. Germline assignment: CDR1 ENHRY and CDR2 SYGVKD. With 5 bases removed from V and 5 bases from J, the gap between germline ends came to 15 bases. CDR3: CAISRAIQGTGELFF. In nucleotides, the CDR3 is TGTGCCATCAGTCGGGCCATACAGGGTACCGGGGAGCTGTTTTTT.

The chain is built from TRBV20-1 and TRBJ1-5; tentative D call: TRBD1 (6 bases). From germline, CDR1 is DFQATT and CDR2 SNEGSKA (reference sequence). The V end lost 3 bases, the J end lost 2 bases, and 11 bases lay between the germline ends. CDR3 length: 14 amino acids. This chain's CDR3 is CSASQGTGNQPQHF. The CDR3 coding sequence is TGCAGTGCTAGCCAGGGGACGGGCAATCAGCCCCAGCATTTT.